These 7 T cell receptor beta chains were sequenced from one sample in a study of T cell clusters in autoimmune cytopenias. TRB was amplified by touch-down multiplex PCR, primer pools A and B combined. For each CDR3 protein, TCRdb gives one entry from its re-call of the multiplex PCR reads, without DNA. The sample table sets out about 4,000 distinct CDR3 sequences. TRB was amplified from roughly 0.25 ug of peripheral blood genomic DNA per sample. In addition, the sample was reused for a study of T cell repertoires in aging, cancer and after chemotherapy.

Sequencing was performed on peripheral blood. These receptors all come from a human donor with an autoimmune cytopenia or autoimmune hepatitis (not recorded which).

The genes are TRBV7-9 and TRBJ2-1; the TCRdb call, TRBD1, lacks DNA for checking. Germline loops: CDR1 SEHNR, CDR2 FQNEAQ (reference sequence). CDR3 size: 15 residues. Here the CDR3 reads CASSLLWDRYNEQFF. The entire variable domain, with the rest obtained from reference TRBV7-9 and TRBJ2-1, is as follows: DTGVSQNPRHKITKRGQNVTFRCDPISEHNRLYWYRQTLGQGPEFLTYFQNEAQLEKSRLLSDRFSAERPKGSFSTLEIQRTEQGDSAMYLCASSLLWDRYNEQFFGPGTRLTVL.

This clonotype shows up as medium-sized (0.01 to 0.1%) by frequency. V gene TRBV19 combines with J gene TRBJ2-2; the D call of TRBD1 rests on TCRdb alone, since no DNA is present to check it. The CDR3 is 15 residues long. Germline V lookup: CDR1 LNHDA, CDR2 SQIVND (reference sequence). CDR3 residues: CASSIEQGSTGELFF.

The V gene is TRBV24-1, the J gene TRBJ2-4; TCRdb selects TRBD1, and the lack of DNA leaves this call unchecked. CDR3 length: 13 amino acids. Germline V gene data show CDR1 as KGHDR and CDR2 as SFDVKD. CDR3 region: CATSDSEQGRQYF.

This chain uses TRBV12-3 or TRBV12-4 with TRBJ2-1; there is no DNA to check the TCRdb D call of TRBD2. The CDR3 extends over 15 amino acids. CDR3 protein: CASSFRSGGSNEQFF.

V gene TRBV5-6 combines with J gene TRBJ2-5; the D call from TCRdb, TRBD1, cannot be confirmed without DNA. The CDR3 is 16 residues long. CDR1 and CDR2 from the germline V gene are SGHDT and YYEEEE. This CDR3 reads CASSLGDRQFQETQYF.

V usage is TRBV6-5 and J usage is TRBJ1-1. Looked up from germline, CDR1 is MNHEY and CDR2 is SVGAGI. The CDR3 loop spans 14 amino acids. The CDR3 sequence: CASSYVRGTTEAFF.

The chain joins TRBV5-5 to TRBJ2-5; TCRdb proposes TRBD2, but this gene call is untestable without DNA. This CDR3 comprises 14 residues. Germline values: CDR1 SGHKS, CDR2 YYEKEE (reference sequence). CDR3: CASSPYRNWETQYF. Complete variable domain (other parts from reference TRBV5-5 and TRBJ2-5): DAGVTQSPTHLIKTRGQQVTLRCSPISGHKSVSWYQQVLGQGPQFIFQYYEKEERGRGNFPDRFSARQFPNYSSELNVNALLLGDSALYLCASSPYRNWETQYFGPGTRLLVL.